This T cell receptor beta chain was obtained from a study of cytomegalovirus exposure and HLA in healthy donors. The PCR had 60 Vbeta and 13 Jbeta primers. TCRdb's copy holds only in-frame clones and misses some; the assay was immunoSEQ multiplex PCR. The repertoire holds 100,000 to 150,000 clones, with 72% as singletons. This clone was counted once. CDR1 and CDR2 from the germline V gene are KGHSH and LQKENI. The CDR3 has 14 amino acids. V shed 4 bases and J shed 0 bases, with 10 bases lying between them. The chain joins TRBV18 to TRBJ2-7, with D perhaps matching TRBD1 (5 bases). The material sequenced was PBMCs. The clonotype comes from a young man in good health and CMV-seronegative. As DNA, the CDR3 is TGTGCCAGCTCACGCGACAGTGTCTCCTACGAGCAGTACTTC. It is translated as CASSRDSVSYEQYF.